The 19 T cell receptor beta chains listed next were all sequenced from one sample in a study of shared T cell receptors in the human thymus. Using immunoSEQ multiplex PCR, the repertoire was profiled, and TCRdb retains in-frame clones only, with some absent. The data contain hundreds of thousands of clones, about 89% of them seen just once; the ten biggest clones take up 0.0094%. This sample was shared with a second study, whose subject was human thymus T cells.

Sequenced sample: thymocytes. Receptor source: a boy younger than two with a congenital heart defect.

The chain couples TRBV19 to TRBJ1-4; no firm D call. Germline loops: CDR1 LNHDA, CDR2 SQIVND (reference sequence). The CDR3 is 8 residues long. V gave up 7 bases and J gave up 13 bases, with 4 bases separating them. The CDR3 reads CASIRLFF. The CDR3 DNA is TGTGCCAGTATTAGACTGTTTTTT.

The rearrangement links TRBV28 to TRBJ2-1; 7 bases fit TRBD2. After removal of 6 bases from V and 7 bases from J, the junction contained 12 bases not matched to a gene. Germline V gene lookup returns CDR1 MDHEN and CDR2 SYDVKM. CDR3 length: 15 amino acids. Written as DNA, the CDR3 is TGTGCCAGCAGCCGGGACGGGAGGCCGGGGAATGAGCAGTTCTTC. Its translation: CASSRDGRPGNEQFF.

The chain joins TRBV7-9 to TRBJ1-1; TRBD1 agrees at 8 bases. CDR1 is SEHNR, CDR2 FQNEAQ, per germline (reference sequence). The CDR3 spans 17 residues. V lost 5 bases, J lost 4 bases, and 15 bases stayed unmatched. The chain's CDR3 is CASSERDRQGRGTEAFF. CDR3 DNA sequence: TGTGCCAGCAGCGAGAGAGATAGACAGGGGAGGGGCACTGAAGCTTTCTTT.

This chain connects TRBV7-8 to TRBJ1-2, with D possibly matching TRBD1 (6 bases). The CDR3 totals 15 residues. V lost 5 bases and J 2 bases, leaving 15 bases between the germline ends. Germline V lookup: CDR1 SGHVS, CDR2 FQNEAQ. The CDR3 DNA follows: TGTGCCAGCAGCCCTAGTTCCAGGGGAAACTATGGCTACACCTTC. Amino acid sequence: CASSPSSRGNYGYTF.

The rearrangement links TRBV6-5 to TRBJ2-5; 8 bases are shared with TRBD2. Germline V gives CDR1 MNHEY, CDR2 SVGAGI. J gave up 5 bases and V 5 bases, and 10 bases lay outside the gene matches. There are 15 residues in the CDR3. CDR3 nucleotides: TGTGCCAGCAGTAAACACGGGGGGGAGTGGGAGACCCAGTACTTC. Its translation: CASSKHGGEWETQYF.

V is TRBV27 and J is TRBJ2-7, with 7 bases fitting TRBD1. The CDR3 is made up of 14 amino acids. V lost 4 bases, J lost 12 bases, and 15 bases stayed unmatched. Germline V gene data show CDR1 as MNHEY and CDR2 as SMNVEV (reference sequence). The CDR3 coding sequence is TGTGCCAGCAGTTACCTCCGGGACAGTACCTCTCTGTACTTC. Residues: CASSYLRDSTSLYF.

This rearrangement joins TRBV4-2 to TRBJ1-2; the D gene is possibly TRBD1 (5 bases). This CDR3 spans 16 amino acids. V was shortened by 0 bases and J by 4 bases, with 15 bases between the two germline ends. The V gene's germline CDR1 is LGHNA and CDR2 YNFKEQ. In nucleotides, the CDR3 is TGTGCCAGCAGCCAAGAGGAGGGGACTGCTGTCTATGGCTACACCTTC. Translation: CASSQEEGTAVYGYTF.

The CDR3: CASSPRPGPGTGSGNTIYF. In DNA form, the CDR3 reads TGTGCCAGCAGTCCCCGTCCGGGACCCGGGACAGGGTCCGGAAACACCATATATTTT. The J gene is TRBJ1-3, the V gene TRBV28; 9 bases map to TRBD1. This CDR3 contains 19 residues. V lost 5 bases and J lost 4; bases outside the gene matches: 18. CDR1 and CDR2 from the germline V gene are MDHEN and SYDVKM.

The chain has TRBV7-9 and TRBJ2-5; 11 nucleotides line up with TRBD2. Germline assignment: CDR1 SEHNR and CDR2 FQNEAQ (reference sequence). The CDR3 covers 16 residues. The V gene end was trimmed by 2 bases and the J gene end by 6 bases; junction bases not matched to a gene: 8. The CDR3 nucleotides read TGTGCCAGCAGCTTATGGGCTAGCGGGGGGTTAAAGACCCAGTACTTC. It translates to CASSLWASGGLKTQYF.

This chain joins TRBV2 and TRBJ2-5, with TRBD1 matching 9 bases. The ends lost 8 bases at V and 5 bases at J; junction bases unmatched: 15. Germline assignment: CDR1 SNHLY and CDR2 FYNNEI. The CDR3 is 16 amino acids. CDR3: CASETHWDREEETQYF. The DNA for the CDR3 is TGTGCCAGCGAAACACACTGGGACAGGGAGGAGGAGACCCAGTACTTC.

The V gene is TRBV4-3, the J gene TRBJ2-1; TRBD2 aligns across 11 bases. CDR3 length: 16 amino acids. CDR1 and CDR2 (germline): LGHNA, YSLEER. V gave up 1 base and J gave up 9 bases; unmatched junction bases: 8. CDR3 DNA: TGCGCCAGCAGCCAAGGCTTAGCGGGGGGGCCGGGTGAGCAGTTCTTC. Protein: CASSQGLAGGPGEQFF.

The chain combines TRBV19 with TRBJ2-2; a possible D gene is TRBD2 (5 bases). The V gene's germline CDR1 is LNHDA and CDR2 SQIVND (reference sequence). Trimming shortened V by 7 bases and J by 2 bases, and 29 bases separated the two germline ends. The CDR3 extends over 20 amino acids. The CDR3 DNA is TGTGCCAGTACGCCCCTGAAATGGAGCTCGACTATACCAAACACCGGGGAGCTGTTTTTT. It encodes CASTPLKWSSTIPNTGELFF.

This clone has only a few counts. The chain combines TRBV28 with TRBJ1-2; D may be TRBD1 (6 bases). This CDR3 is 12 amino acids long. CDR1 and CDR2 (germline): MDHEN, SYDVKM. V was clipped by 8 bases and J by 4 bases, with 11 bases between them. The CDR3 sequence: CASGGEGYGYTF. In DNA form, the CDR3 reads TGTGCCAGCGGGGGCGAGGGCTATGGCTACACCTTC.

This chain links TRBV4-3 with TRBJ2-1; 11 nucleotides match TRBD2. Germline loops: CDR1 LGHNA, CDR2 YSLEER. V lost 0 bases and J lost 6; bases outside the gene matches: 13. CDR3 length: 19 residues. CDR3 protein: CASSQDEGSGRARPNEQFF. The CDR3 nucleotides are TGCGCCAGCAGCCAAGATGAGGGTAGCGGGAGGGCCCGTCCCAATGAGCAGTTCTTC.

The V gene is TRBV10-3, the J gene TRBJ2-5, with 10 bases matching TRBD2. The CDR3 is 14 residues long. Per the germline V gene, CDR1 is ENHRY and CDR2 is SYGVKD. J gave up 4 bases and V 6 bases, and 5 bases lay outside the gene matches. In DNA, the CDR3 is TGTGCCATCAGAGGAGCGGGGGGGGGAGAGACCCAGTACTTC. It specifies CAIRGAGGGETQYF.

The CDR3 sequence is CACQVGGGEAFF. CDR3 sequence (DNA): TGTGCCTGCCAGGTGGGCGGGGGTGAAGCTTTCTTT. The J gene is TRBJ1-1, the V gene TRBV30; the D gene is possibly TRBD1 (5 bases). The CDR3 covers 12 residues. Looked up from germline, CDR1 is GTSNPN and CDR2 is SVGIG (reference sequence). V shed 6 bases and J shed 7 bases, with 15 bases lying between them.

This clone appeared once. This chain joins TRBV23-1 and TRBJ2-7, with D perhaps TRBD1 (6 bases). TRBV23-1 is classed as an ORF, of uncertain function. The CDR3 is 14 residues long. V lost 3 bases, J lost 0 bases, and 9 bases lay in between. Here the CDR3 reads CASSHQGCSYEQYF. CDR3 in DNA: TGCGCCAGCAGTCACCAGGGGTGCTCCTACGAGCAGTACTTC.

The chain's CDR3 is CASSFGGTQYF. The CDR3 DNA sequence: TGTGCCAGCAGCTTCGGAGGGACCCAGTACTTC. The J gene is TRBJ2-5, the V gene TRBV5-4, with D possibly matching TRBD2 (5 bases). The V end lost 2 bases, the J end lost 7 bases, and 6 bases lay between the germline ends. The length of the CDR3 is 11 residues. Per the germline V gene, CDR1 is SGHNT and CDR2 is YYREEE (reference sequence).

The V gene is TRBV7-2, the J gene TRBJ2-7; a possible D gene is TRBD2 (6 bases). The CDR3 runs 15 residues. CDR1 and CDR2 (germline): SGHTA, FQGNSA. Trimming left V 2 bases short and J 6 bases short, with 17 bases between. The chain's CDR3 is CASSLKGPGGFEQYF. The DNA for the CDR3 is TGTGCCAGCAGCTTAAAAGGTCCTGGGGGGTTCGAGCAGTACTTC.